Following are 21 T cell receptor beta chains from one sample sequenced in a study of CD8 T cell repertoires and HIV-1 epitope variants. This table comes from immunoSEQ multiplex PCR, and its TCRdb copy is limited to in-frame clones, with some not included. The table records more than 85,000 clones, roughly 77% of them present only once. The sequenced sample consisted of uncultured baseline CD8+ T cells from peripheral blood mononuclear cells (PBMCs). The receptors derive from a male donor with HIV.

This clone was observed once. The chain combines TRBV11-3 with TRBJ2-5, with D tentatively TRBD1 (6 bases). The CDR3 is 13 amino acids. Looked up from germline, CDR1 is SGHNT and CDR2 is YENEEA. Trimming took 5 bases from V and 2 from J, leaving 9 bases between them. In DNA form, the CDR3 reads TGTGCCAGCAGCCGGACAGATCAAGAGACCCAGTACTTC. Protein sequence: CASSRTDQETQYF.

This clone showed up just a few times. V is TRBV7-2 and J is TRBJ1-2; D is unresolved. V lost 6 bases, J lost 0 bases, and 14 bases lay in between. From germline, CDR1 is SGHTA and CDR2 FQGNSA. The CDR3 extends over 15 amino acids. The CDR3 here is CASRPDWTPNYGYTF. The CDR3 bases are TGTGCCAGCAGACCCGACTGGACTCCTAACTATGGCTACACCTTC.

The chain couples TRBV30 to TRBJ2-3; 8 bases agree with TRBD2. Germline assignment: CDR1 GTSNPN and CDR2 SVGIG (reference sequence). Unmatched junction bases numbered 4, after V lost 0 bases and J lost 2 bases. The CDR3 spans 15 residues. CDR3 in DNA: TGTGCCTGGAGTGTAGGCGGGGGGTCCACAGATACGCAGTATTTT. This sequence encodes CAWSVGGGSTDTQYF.

The rearrangement links TRBV5-4 to TRBJ1-1; TRBD1 matches 10 bases. V was pared by 0 bases and J by 7 bases, with 3 bases of the junction left unmatched. This CDR3 has 14 residues. Looked up from germline, CDR1 is SGHNT and CDR2 is YYREEE (reference sequence). The CDR3 DNA reads as TGTGCCAGCAGCTTGGTGGACAGGGGGAATGAAGCTTTCTTT. It translates to CASSLVDRGNEAFF.

CDR3: CASSYFGAVSSYEQYF. In DNA form, the CDR3 reads TGTGCCAGCAGTTACTTCGGGGCGGTGAGCTCCTACGAGCAGTACTTC. This chain links TRBV6-8 with TRBJ2-7; D tentatively reads TRBD1 or TRBD2 (5 bases each). Germline CDR1 is MNHGY and CDR2 is SAAAGT. The CDR3 is 16 residues long. Trimming cost V 1 base and J 0 bases, with 13 bases left between them.

The genes are TRBV5-4 and TRBJ2-3; D not resolved. V lost 0 bases, J lost 2 bases, and 10 bases lay in between. The CDR3 consists of 15 residues. Germline loops: CDR1 SGHNT, CDR2 YYREEE (reference sequence). For the CDR3, the DNA is TGTGCCAGCAGCTTGGAGGCAGGATCCACAGATACGCAGTATTTT. Amino acids: CASSLEAGSTDTQYF.

This chain connects TRBV9 to TRBJ1-2, with unresolved D. The CDR3 totals 16 residues. Germline values: CDR1 SGDLS, CDR2 YYNGEE. Trimming pared 0 bases from V and 0 bases from J, leaving 12 bases between. The CDR3, as DNA: TGTGCCAGCAGCGTAGTTGGTCAGGAGGCTAACTATGGCTACACCTTC. It codes for CASSVVGQEANYGYTF.

This clone was counted at least ten times. This chain uses TRBV28 with TRBJ2-5; D might be TRBD1 or TRBD2, each matching 5 bases. V lost 1 base, J lost 10 bases, and 16 bases lay in between. The CDR3 sequence is 14 residues long. Germline CDR1 reads MDHEN; CDR2 reads SYDVKM. This CDR3 is CASSLSGASWGQYF. CDR3 in DNA: TGTGCCAGCAGTTTATCCGGGGCCTCATGGGGCCAGTACTTC.

This clone is a singleton in its sample. The V call is TRBV5-4, the J call TRBJ2-7, with D unresolved. The germline V gene has CDR1 SGHNT and CDR2 YYREEE (reference sequence). The length of the CDR3 is 14 residues. Between the trimmed V and J ends, which lost 4 bases and 1 base, there was a span of 12 bases. The CDR3 bases are TGTGCCAGCAGCCTCCCCTCCGGGTCCTACGAGCAGTACTTC. Translating it yields CASSLPSGSYEQYF. Based on the CDR3 plus reference TRBV5-4 and TRBJ2-7, the full variable domain is ETGVTQSPTHLIKTRGQQVTLRCSSQSGHNTVSWYQQALGQGPQFIFQYYREEENGRGNFPPRFSGLQFPNYSSELNVNALELDDSALYLCASSLPSGSYEQYFGPGTRLTVT.

This chain uses TRBV19 with TRBJ1-1; D gene uncertain. The CDR3 is 13 residues long. V was clipped by 1 base and J by 4 bases, with 7 bases between them. The germline V gene has CDR1 LNHDA and CDR2 SQIVND (reference sequence). As DNA, the CDR3 is TGTGCCAGTAGTATAGTCGGGGTCACTGAAGCTTTCTTT. Amino acids: CASSIVGVTEAFF.

This clone was counted between two and nine times. This chain connects TRBV5-4 to TRBJ2-1; D might be TRBD2 (5 bases). Trimming removed 0 bases at V and 1 base at J, with 11 bases between. CDR3 size: 16 residues. CDR1 and CDR2 from the germline V gene are SGHNT and YYREEE (reference sequence). CDR3 sequence reads: CASSLAGSTSYNEQFF. As DNA, the CDR3 is TGTGCCAGCAGCTTGGCGGGGAGTACATCCTACAATGAGCAGTTCTTC.

The gene calls are TRBV28 and TRBJ2-7, with 12 bases lining up with TRBD2. This CDR3 has 15 amino acids. Germline CDR1 and CDR2: MDHEN and SYDVKM. The trim removed 8 bases at V and 1 base at J, leaving 6 bases unmatched. The CDR3 region has the DNA TGTGCCAGCCGGGGGACTAGCGGGCAATCCTACGAGCAGTACTTC. This translates into CASRGTSGQSYEQYF.

This sequence joins TRBV6-1 and TRBJ1-3, with a tentative D call TRBD1 (6 bases). V was trimmed by 0 bases and J by 0 bases, leaving 12 bases between them. Germline assignment: CDR1 MNHNS and CDR2 SASEGT. The CDR3 is made up of 17 amino acids. CDR3 sequence: CASSEATGRSSGNTIYF. As DNA, the CDR3 is TGTGCCAGCAGTGAAGCCACAGGGAGGAGCTCTGGAAACACCATATATTTT.

This chain uses TRBV6-1 with TRBJ1-3, with D possibly matching TRBD1 (6 bases). V was shortened by 2 bases and J by 0 bases, with 8 bases between the two germline ends. This CDR3 is built from 15 residues. Per germline, CDR1 MNHNS and CDR2 SASEGT. The CDR3 bases are TGTGCCAGCAGTGAACAGGGGATCTCTGGAAACACCATATATTTT. The encoded protein is CASSEQGISGNTIYF.

The gene calls are TRBV7-9 and TRBJ1-2, with TRBD1 as a possible D gene (5 bases). V was pared by 1 base and J by 4 bases, with 10 bases between. The CDR3 is 14 residues long. Per germline, CDR1 SEHNR and CDR2 FQNEAQ (reference sequence). CDR3 in DNA: TGTGCCAGCAGCTTAGACGCAGGGACCTATGGCTACACCTTC. Translating it yields CASSLDAGTYGYTF.

This rearrangement joins TRBV5-1 to TRBJ1-6, with D unresolved. From germline, CDR1 is SGHRS and CDR2 YFSETQ. Trimming removed 0 bases from V and 9 bases from J, with 13 bases in between. The CDR3 totals 15 residues. In DNA, the CDR3 is TGCGCCAGCAGCTTGGAAGGCACAGCCTCTTCACCCCTCCACTTT. This codes for CASSLEGTASSPLHF.

The genes are TRBV5-4 and TRBJ2-5; D assignment may be TRBD1 or TRBD2 (5 bases each). V was shortened by 0 bases and J by 4 bases, with 13 bases between the two germline ends. This CDR3 is 15 amino acids long. Germline V gene data show CDR1 as SGHNT and CDR2 as YYREEE (reference sequence). CDR3 in amino acids: CASSLEGTASETQYF. In nucleotides, the CDR3 is TGTGCCAGCAGCTTGGAGGGGACGGCCTCAGAGACCCAGTACTTC.

The V and J genes are TRBV4-1 and TRBJ2-1; 7 bases agree with TRBD1. Germline CDR1 reads MGHRA; CDR2 reads YSYEKL. The CDR3 is 15 residues long. Trimming cost V 3 bases and J 7 bases; bases outside gene matches: 9. This chain's CDR3 is CASSQGTTGRNEQFF. The CDR3 DNA reads as TGCGCCAGCAGCCAGGGAACGACAGGGAGAAATGAGCAGTTCTTC.

Only a few counts were recorded for this clone. CDR3 sequence reads: CASSKRLDRDHGYTF. Here the CDR3 DNA reads TGTGCCAGCAGCAAAAGATTGGACAGGGACCATGGCTACACCTTC. The rearrangement links TRBV21-1 to TRBJ1-2; the table names TRBD1, a call not compared with the DNA. TRBV21-1 corresponds to a pseudogene. CDR3 length: 15 residues.

Only a few counts were recorded for this clone. The rearrangement links TRBV29-1 to TRBJ2-3, with TRBD2 as a possible D gene (7 bases). Trimming shortened V by 6 bases and J by 5 bases, and 27 bases separated the two germline ends. The CDR3 runs to 17 residues. Germline-derived CDR1 and CDR2 are SQVTM and ANQGSEA. CDR3 loop: CSVTLSSAGARGDTQYF. CDR3 DNA sequence: TGCAGCGTCACTCTCTCAAGTGCGGGGGCGCGGGGAGATACGCAGTATTTT.

This clone appeared once. The genes are TRBV9 and TRBJ2-7, with D hard to call. Per the germline V gene, CDR1 is SGDLS and CDR2 is YYNGEE. This CDR3 comprises 14 residues. With 0 bases removed from V and 1 base from J, the gap between germline ends came to 8 bases. In nucleotides, the CDR3 is TGTGCCAGCAGCGTAGAGGTAGGGTCCTACGAGCAGTACTTC. This codes for CASSVEVGSYEQYF.